This is a list of T cell receptor beta chains from one sample in a study of control samples from healthy donors and cancer patients. This table comes from immunoSEQ multiplex PCR, and its TCRdb copy is limited to in-frame clones, with some not included. The table shows 150,000 or so clones, with over 85% occurring only once. Sequenced sample: blood. The receptors were gathered from a man younger than 30 in good health. Each CDR3 is given with its conserved first and last residue. The D gene is left open where the match is weak. The listing skips clone size in some rows; elsewhere it reads once, few, many or a size class.

D	size	J	V	CDR3	DNA
TRBD1	NA	TRBJ2-7	TRBV24-1	CATSGTTGTDEQYF	TGTGCCACCAGTGGGACGACAGGGACGGACGAGCAGTACTTC
TRBD1	NA	TRBJ2-1	TRBV4-1	CASSHLDRSSYNEQFF	TGCGCCAGCAGCCACCTGGACAGGAGCTCCTACAATGAGCAGTTCTTC
NA	once	TRBJ1-4	TRBV3-1/TRBV3-2	CASSQEDRGTAPGEKLFF	TGTGCCAGCAGCCAGGAAGATCGGGGGACGGCACCGGGGGAAAAACTGTTTTTT
NA	NA	TRBJ2-1	TRBV6-6	CASSRRGSYNEQFF	TGTGCCAGCAGCCGACGGGGCTCCTACAATGAGCAGTTCTTC
NA	NA	TRBJ1-4	TRBV5-4	CASSLARRQVDEKLFF	TGTGCCAGCAGCTTGGCCCGGAGACAGGTCGATGAAAAACTGTTTTTT
TRBD1	NA	TRBJ2-1	TRBV6-5	CASSYGAGGGNEQFF	TGTGCCAGCAGTTACGGAGCAGGGGGTGGAAATGAGCAGTTCTTC
TRBD1	NA	TRBJ1-3	TRBV19	CASSIADRGTGNTIYF	TGTGCCAGTAGTATCGCCGACAGGGGAACTGGAAACACCATATATTTT
TRBD2	NA	TRBJ2-1	TRBV18	CASSLLADHYNEQFF	TGTGCCAGCTCACTCCTAGCGGACCACTACAATGAGCAGTTCTTC
NA	once	TRBJ1-1	TRBV7-6	CASSLVPGWDTEAFF	TGTGCCAGCAGCTTAGTCCCGGGCTGGGACACTGAAGCTTTCTTT
NA	NA	TRBJ2-2	TRBV3-1/TRBV3-2	CASSQVEGPEVAGELFF	TGTGCCAGCAGCCAAGTTGAAGGCCCAGAGGTCGCCGGGGAGCTGTTTTTT
NA	NA	TRBJ1-3	TRBV19	CASSRVSGNTIYF	TGTGCCAGTAGTAGGGTCTCTGGAAACACCATATATTTT
NA	NA	TRBJ1-2	TRBV28	CASMDTRRVYTF	TGTGCCAGCATGGACACTCGTCGCGTCTACACCTTC
TRBD1	NA	TRBJ1-5	TRBV27	CASSPNEGAGKQPQHF	TGTGCCAGCAGCCCAAACGAGGGGGCAGGGAAGCAGCCCCAGCATTTT
NA	NA	TRBJ2-5	TRBV10-3	CAISGQNQETQYF	TGTGCCATCAGTGGACAGAACCAAGAGACCCAGTACTTC
NA	NA	TRBJ1-5	TRBV6-1	CASSEWVGSNQPQHF	TGTGCCAGCAGTGAATGGGTCGGATCAAATCAGCCCCAGCATTTT
NA	NA	TRBJ2-6	TRBV5-1	CASSPRYTGANVLTF	TGCGCCAGCAGCCCAAGGTATACAGGGGCCAACGTCCTGACTTTC
NA	NA	TRBJ2-3	TRBV13	CASSSRYSGRTDTQYF	TGTGCCAGCAGCTCGCGCTACTCGGGCCGCACAGATACGCAGTATTTT
NA	NA	TRBJ2-7	TRBV27	CASSVGLSYEQYF	TGTGCCAGCAGCGTTGGTCTGTCCTACGAGCAGTACTTC
NA	NA	TRBJ1-2	TRBV29-1	CSVREIDYGYTF	TGCAGCGTGAGGGAAATAGACTATGGCTACACCTTC
TRBD1	NA	TRBJ1-4	TRBV4-1	CASRSGGPNEKLFF	TGCGCCAGCAGATCAGGGGGGCCTAATGAAAAACTGTTTTTT
TRBD1	NA	TRBJ1-1	TRBV4-1	CASSQPYDRGVGSFF	TGCGCCAGCAGCCAGCCTTACGACAGGGGTGTTGGGTCTTTCTTT
TRBD1	NA	TRBJ2-1	TRBV20-1	CSASKGTDEQFF	TGCAGTGCTAGTAAGGGGACAGATGAGCAGTTCTTC
TRBD1	NA	TRBJ2-5	TRBV7-8	CASSPRQGARETQYF	TGTGCCAGCAGCCCACGACAGGGGGCTAGAGAGACCCAGTACTTC
NA	NA	TRBJ2-7	TRBV12-3/TRBV12-4	CASSPYRTYEQYF	TGTGCCAGCAGTCCTTATCGGACCTACGAGCAGTACTTC
NA	NA	TRBJ1-1	TRBV5-1	CASSLTIMNTEAFF	TGCGCCAGCAGCTTAACAATTATGAACACTGAAGCTTTCTTT
NA	NA	TRBJ2-3	TRBV24-1	CATSDSHPENPDTQYF	TGTGCCACCAGTGATTCGCATCCGGAAAACCCAGATACGCAGTATTTT
NA	NA	TRBJ2-5	TRBV13	CASSFQGLGETQYF	TGTGCCAGCAGCTTCCAGGGGCTGGGGGAGACCCAGTACTTC
TRBD1	NA	TRBJ1-6	TRBV3-1/TRBV3-2	CASSLGQSNSPLHF	TGTGCCAGCAGCCTGGGACAGAGTAATTCACCCCTCCACTTT
NA	NA	TRBJ1-2	TRBV7-3	CASSLSGRDGYTF	TGTGCCAGCAGCTTATCAGGGAGGGACGGCTACACCTTC
NA	NA	TRBJ2-3	TRBV30	CAWMSVHPVPTDTQYF	TGTGCCTGGATGTCGGTCCACCCCGTCCCAACAGATACGCAGTATTTT
NA	NA	TRBJ1-3	TRBV19	CASKAGSSGNTIYF	TGTGCCAGTAAGGCCGGAAGTTCTGGAAACACCATATATTTT
NA	NA	TRBJ2-1	TRBV5-6	CASSFGLIVNEQFF	TGTGCCAGCAGCTTCGGACTCATAGTCAATGAGCAGTTCTTC
TRBD1	NA	TRBJ2-7	TRBV12-3/TRBV12-4	CASSVGQGREQYF	TGTGCCAGCAGTGTGGGACAGGGCCGCGAGCAGTACTTC
NA	once	TRBJ1-6	TRBV7-6	CASSSSPWVYNSPLHF	TGTGCCAGCAGCTCCTCGCCATGGGTCTATAATTCACCCCTCCACTTT
NA	NA	TRBJ2-7	TRBV6-5	CATSPGPTYEQYF	TGTGCCACCTCACCGGGCCCCACTTACGAGCAGTACTTC
NA	NA	TRBJ1-2	TRBV5-1	CASSLVAGFYGYTF	TGCGCCAGCAGCTTGGTAGCAGGGTTCTATGGCTACACCTTC
NA	NA	TRBJ2-7	TRBV28	CASSLGGPYEQYF	TGTGCCAGCAGTTTGGGTGGTCCCTACGAGCAGTACTTC
NA	NA	TRBJ2-2	TRBV19	CASSIGGATGELFF	TGTGCCAGTAGTATCGGCGGGGCCACCGGGGAGCTGTTTTTT
NA	NA	TRBJ2-7	TRBV6-6	CASSYSRDTYEQYF	TGTGCCAGCAGTTACTCGAGGGACACCTACGAGCAGTACTTC
NA	NA	TRBJ1-5	TRBV7-6	CASSLFRGRNDQPQHF	TGTGCCAGCAGCTTATTCAGGGGTCGCAATGATCAGCCCCAGCATTTT
NA	few	TRBJ2-5	TRBV5-4	CASSTEGPRQETQYF	TGTGCCAGCAGCACGGAGGGCCCACGTCAAGAGACCCAGTACTTC
NA	once	TRBJ1-1	TRBV5-8	CASSLMFRDTEAFF	TGTGCCAGCAGCTTGATGTTCCGGGACACTGAAGCTTTCTTT
NA	NA	TRBJ2-3	TRBV4-3	CASSQAWSAFTDTQYF	TGCGCCAGCAGCCAAGCATGGTCAGCTTTCACAGATACGCAGTATTTT
TRBD2	NA	TRBJ2-7	TRBV9	CASSYTTSGYYEQYF	TGTGCCAGCAGCTACACGACTAGCGGATACTACGAGCAGTACTTC
TRBD2	once	TRBJ2-7	TRBV2	CAVNGGTSGYEQYF	TGTGCCGTAAATGGGGGGACTAGCGGCTACGAGCAGTACTTC
NA	NA	TRBJ1-1	TRBV19	CASSPQLSLAGSFF	TGTGCCAGTAGTCCACAGTTATCCCTCGCTGGATCTTTCTTT
TRBD1	NA	TRBJ2-3	TRBV24-1	CATSGEGAYSTDTQYF	TGTGCCACCAGTGGAGAGGGGGCCTATAGCACAGATACGCAGTATTTT
NA	NA	TRBJ2-7	TRBV6-5	CASSYSRTTYEQYF	TGTGCCAGCAGTTATTCTCGGACAACCTACGAGCAGTACTTC
TRBD1	NA	TRBJ1-2	TRBV28	CASSLSGQGGIYGYTF	TGTGCCAGCAGTTTATCTGGACAGGGCGGGATCTATGGCTACACCTTC
NA	NA	TRBJ1-3	TRBV6-1	CASSDGASGNTIYF	TGTGCCAGCAGTGATGGGGCTTCTGGAAACACCATATATTTT
NA	few	TRBJ1-2	TRBV19	CASLEFGEAGYTF	TGTGCCAGTCTCGAATTCGGGGAGGCTGGCTACACCTTC
NA	NA	TRBJ1-3	TRBV9	CASSVARQPSNSGNTIYF	TGTGCCAGCAGCGTAGCTCGACAGCCCAGTAACTCTGGAAACACCATATATTTT
NA	NA	TRBJ2-7	TRBV21-1	CASRFVWGADEQYF	TGTGCCAGCAGGTTTGTATGGGGGGCCGACGAGCAGTACTTC
TRBD2	NA	TRBJ2-1	TRBV13	CASSSIGGLPYNEQFF	TGTGCCAGCAGCTCGATCGGGGGACTACCTTACAATGAGCAGTTCTTC
NA	NA	TRBJ2-1	TRBV6-1	CASSEDRDLHNEQFF	TGTGCCAGCAGTGAAGACAGGGACCTCCACAATGAGCAGTTCTTC
NA	NA	TRBJ2-3	TRBV5-1	CASSLEGGGTDTQYF	TGCGCCAGCAGCTTGGAGGGAGGGGGAACTGATACGCAGTATTTT
NA	NA	TRBJ1-4	TRBV7-2	CASSFRGRDEKLFF	TGTGCCAGCAGCTTCCGGGGAAGAGATGAAAAACTGTTTTTT
NA	NA	TRBJ2-3	TRBV3-1/TRBV3-2	CASSQVGADTQYF	TGTGCCAGCAGCCAAGTAGGCGCAGATACGCAGTATTTT